The 31 T cell receptor beta chains below were found in one sample sequenced in a study of shared clonotypes between healthy human individuals (TCRdb year 2020). The library was prepared using the immunoSEQ multiplex PCR assay. In its TCRdb copy, this immuneACCESS table keeps in-frame sequences only and misses some clones. Where compared with another copy, unresolved V genes explain less than half of these, and the others have no known cause. Recorded for this sample are a few million clones; approximately 94% of them occurred a single time. Together, the top ten hold over 0.12% of the sample. The sample was naive CD4+ T cells sorted from blood. Per the publication, the cell subset or site label means: CD45RA+ positively selected. These TCRs come from a man between 18 and 35 years old in good health.

Note on this clone: The same CDR3 also results from other DNA sequences found in this sample. The chain carries TRBV12-5 and TRBJ2-7; D is unresolved. Germline V gives CDR1 LGHNT, CDR2 FRNRAP. V lost 0 bases to trimming and J lost 7 bases, with 7 bases between them. There are 12 residues in the CDR3. The DNA of the CDR3 is TGTGCTAGTGGTTTGGTACTCGGGGAGCAGTACTTC. Translation: CASGLVLGEQYF.

The J gene is TRBJ2-2, the V gene TRBV2; D might be TRBD1 or TRBD2, each matching 5 bases. The V end lost 0 bases, the J end lost 4 bases, and 9 bases lay between the germline ends. CDR1 is SNHLY, CDR2 FYNNEI, per germline. The CDR3 covers 15 residues. For the CDR3, the DNA is TGTGCCAGCAGTGAAGCTAGTGGGGGCACCGGGGAGCTGTTTTTT. Translation: CASSEASGGTGELFF.

The chain recombines TRBV7-8 with TRBJ1-6, with D unclear. The CDR3 contains 16 residues. The V gene lost 7 bases and the J gene lost 6 bases, with 19 bases spanning the gap. Germline CDR1 SGHVS, CDR2 FQNEAQ. Here the CDR3 reads CASTPAPQALNSPLHF. The CDR3 bases are TGTGCCAGCACCCCGGCCCCCCAGGCTCTTAATTCACCCCTCCACTTT.

V gene TRBV4-1 combines with J gene TRBJ1-5; 12 bases are shared with TRBD1. The V gene's germline CDR1 is MGHRA and CDR2 YSYEKL. This CDR3 region has 17 residues. Trimming took 0 bases from V and 2 from J; bases not matched to a gene: 2. The DNA of the CDR3 is TGCGCCAGCAGCCAAGATGGGACAGGGGGCGGCAATCAGCCCCAGCATTTT. It yields the protein CASSQDGTGGGNQPQHF.

The rearrangement uses TRBV2 and TRBJ2-7; TRBD2 aligns across 8 bases. The CDR3 extends over 14 amino acids. V lost 7 bases and J lost 7; bases outside the gene matches: 12. Germline lookup yields CDR1 SNHLY and CDR2 FYNNEI. Written as DNA, the CDR3 is TGTGCCAGCATCCTACAAGCGGGAGTTGGTGAGCAGTACTTC. It specifies CASILQAGVGEQYF.

The gene calls are TRBV27 and TRBJ1-1, with 7 nucleotides matching TRBD1. J was trimmed by 3 bases and V by 5 bases; bases with no gene match: 0. This CDR3 is built from 12 residues. Germline loops: CDR1 MNHEY, CDR2 SMNVEV (reference sequence). The CDR3 DNA sequence: TGTGCCAGCAGTACAGGGGACACTGAAGCTTTCTTT. As protein: CASSTGDTEAFF.

This rearrangement joins TRBV5-1 to TRBJ2-5; 8 bases line up with TRBD1. This CDR3 comprises 15 residues. V was clipped by 4 bases and J by 0 bases; unmatched bases: 5. CDR1 SGHRS and CDR2 YFSETQ come from the germline V gene. As DNA, the CDR3 is TGCGCCAGCAGCCCCTGGACAGGGAACCAAGAGACCCAGTACTTC. Protein sequence: CASSPWTGNQETQYF.

This chain joins TRBV10-1 and TRBJ2-7; D is unresolved. Trimming cost V 2 bases and J 1 base, with 6 bases left between them. The CDR3 extends over 13 amino acids. From germline, CDR1 is WNHNN and CDR2 SYGVQD (reference sequence). CDR3 nucleotide sequence: TGCGCCAGCAGTGAGGGACGGTCCTACGAGCAGTACTTC. This translates into CASSEGRSYEQYF.

The chain couples TRBV2 to TRBJ1-5; TRBD1 aligns across 8 bases. Germline CDR1 and CDR2: SNHLY and FYNNEI. The CDR3 spans 13 residues. Losses at the gene ends were 10 bases for V and 0 bases for J; bases not matched to a gene: 2. The CDR3 reads CATGQVSNQPQHF. In DNA form, the CDR3 reads TGTGCCACGGGACAGGTTAGCAATCAGCCCCAGCATTTT.

The chain recombines TRBV7-8 with TRBJ2-7; 10 bases map to TRBD2. V was pared by 8 bases and J by 2 bases, with 3 bases of the junction left unmatched. CDR3 length equals 13 residues. Germline CDR1 SGHVS, CDR2 FQNEAQ. The CDR3 sequence is CASRLAGAYEQYF. The CDR3 DNA reads as TGTGCCAGCCGGCTAGCGGGAGCCTACGAGCAGTACTTC. Complete variable domain (other parts from reference TRBV7-8 and TRBJ2-7): GAGVSQSPRYKVAKRGQDVALRCDPISGHVSLFWYQQALGQGPEFLTYFQNEAQLDKSGLPSDRFFAERPEGSVSTLKIQRTQQEDSAVYLCASRLAGAYEQYFGPGTRLTVT.

In its sample, this clone was seen a few times. The gene calls are TRBV5-4 and TRBJ1-4; weak D call: TRBD1 (5 bases). Germline V lookup: CDR1 SGHNT, CDR2 YYREEE (reference sequence). The CDR3 has 13 residues. V was trimmed by 3 bases and J by 10 bases, leaving 13 bases between them. CDR3 DNA sequence: TGTGCCAGCAGCTCGGGACCCGGGCTAAAACTGTTTTTT. Its protein product is CASSSGPGLKLFF.

This clone showed up just once. The CDR3 is CASSPRQPSSYNEQFF. The CDR3 DNA follows: TGCGCCAGCAGCCCCCGGCAGCCCAGCTCCTACAATGAGCAGTTCTTC. The chain recombines TRBV4-3 with TRBJ2-1; D gene uncertain. V lost 4 bases and J 0 bases, leaving 13 bases between the germline ends. Germline CDR1 LGHNA, CDR2 YSLEER. This CDR3 region has 16 residues.

V gene TRBV6-5 combines with J gene TRBJ1-1, with D uncertain. This CDR3 is 15 amino acids long. Germline V lookup: CDR1 MNHEY, CDR2 SVGAGI. Trimming removed 7 bases at V and 4 bases at J, with 19 bases between. The CDR3 DNA follows: TGTGCCAGCACGCGGGCCGGGAGAATTGGCACTGAAGCTTTCTTT. Its protein is CASTRAGRIGTEAFF.

This clone has a handful of counts. The rearrangement joins TRBV19 to TRBJ2-4; D remains ambiguous. This CDR3 is 11 amino acids long. CDR1 is LNHDA, CDR2 SQIVND, per germline (reference sequence). V lost 7 bases and J 6 bases, leaving 7 bases between the germline ends. The CDR3 region is CASNSRNIQYF. DNA of the CDR3: TGTGCCAGTAACTCAAGAAACATTCAGTACTTC.

V and J are TRBV5-6 and TRBJ2-3; 9 bases map to TRBD2. Trimming removed 0 bases from V and 2 bases from J; junction bases left unmatched: 10. The CDR3 totals 18 residues. CDR1 SGHDT and CDR2 YYEEEE come from the germline V gene. The CDR3, as DNA: TGTGCCAGCAGCTTGGGTTTTGGTAGCGGGAGACTCACAGATACGCAGTATTTT. Translation gives CASSLGFGSGRLTDTQYF.

J is TRBJ1-6 and V is TRBV30, with 8 positions matching TRBD1. J gave up 9 bases and V 2 bases, and 12 bases lay outside the gene matches. The CDR3 is made up of 16 amino acids. Germline V CDR1 and CDR2: GTSNPN, SVGIG (reference sequence). The CDR3 reads CAWSTNSGTGISPLHF. CDR3 bases: TGTGCCTGGAGTACGAACTCCGGGACAGGCATTTCACCCCTCCACTTT.

The chain recombines TRBV28 with TRBJ2-3, with D tentatively TRBD2 (6 bases). V lost 5 bases to trimming and J lost 0 bases, with 18 bases between them. CDR3 length equals 17 residues. CDR1 and CDR2 from the germline V gene are MDHEN and SYDVKM. CDR3 region: CASSPSPWRDSTDTQYF. In DNA form, the CDR3 reads TGTGCCAGCAGTCCGAGCCCCTGGAGGGACAGCACAGATACGCAGTATTTT.

The chain links TRBV19 to TRBJ1-4; D is undetermined. Trimming took off 5 bases at V and 0 bases at J, with 13 bases between the two ends. The germline gives CDR1 LNHDA, CDR2 SQIVND (reference sequence). The CDR3 loop spans 16 amino acids. The CDR3 DNA follows: TGTGCCAGTAGTCCTCGAACGGCAACAACTAATGAAAAACTGTTTTTT. It encodes CASSPRTATTNEKLFF. The full variable domain, completed using reference TRBV19 and TRBJ1-4, is DGGITQSPKYLFRKEGQNVTLSCEQNLNHDAMYWYRQDPGQGLRLIYYSQIVNDFQKGDIAEGYSVSREKKESFPLTVTSAQKNPTAFYLCASSPRTATTNEKLFFGSGTQLSVL.

For this clone: Distinct nucleotide sequences in the sample also encode this CDR3. V usage is TRBV10-3 and J usage is TRBJ1-4; a possible D gene is TRBD1 (5 bases). V was shortened by 0 bases and J by 5 bases, with 10 bases between the two germline ends. The CDR3 covers 15 residues. CDR1 is ENHRY, CDR2 SYGVKD, per germline. CDR3 coding DNA: TGTGCCATCAGTGAGTCGGGACGGTCAAATGAAAAACTGTTTTTT. It yields the protein CAISESGRSNEKLFF.

This clone was counted only a few times. This rearrangement joins TRBV7-2 to TRBJ2-2, with no clear D. V gave up 3 bases and J gave up 8 bases, with 4 bases separating them. This CDR3 has 11 amino acids. In germline, CDR1 is SGHTA, CDR2 FQGNSA. The CDR3 loop is CASSLLGELFF. The CDR3 region has the DNA TGTGCCAGCAGCTTGCTAGGGGAGCTGTTTTTT.

The J gene is TRBJ1-2, the V gene TRBV30; no definite D call. Trimming took 8 bases from V and 8 from J, leaving 21 bases between them. Germline V gene lookup returns CDR1 GTSNPN and CDR2 SVGIG (reference sequence). The CDR3 is 13 residues long. The CDR3, as DNA: TGTGCCCTCACCCCTGCTGCTATGGCGGGCTACACCTTC. Amino acid sequence: CALTPAAMAGYTF.

This chain joins TRBV23-1 and TRBJ1-4, with 7 nucleotides matching TRBD1. TRBV23-1 is filed as an ORF, its function uncertain. The ends lost 0 bases at V and 0 bases at J; junction bases unmatched: 13. The length of the CDR3 is 20 residues. Here the CDR3 DNA reads TGCGCCAGCAGTCAATCGAGGGGGCGCCGGAGAGGGGCAACTAATGAAAAACTGTTTTTT. Its translation: CASSQSRGRRRGATNEKLFF.

The chain carries TRBV21-1 and TRBJ2-2; the DNA was not compared with TRBD2, the D call given in the table. TRBV21-1 is classified as a pseudogene. The CDR3 extends over 19 amino acids. CDR3 protein: CASSKAWRGSGANTGELFF. CDR3 bases: TGTGCCAGCAGCAAAGCCTGGAGGGGTAGCGGGGCGAACACCGGGGAGCTGTTTTTT.

The chain uses TRBV6-6 and TRBJ2-4, with D possibly being TRBD1 (5 bases). The V gene lost 2 bases and the J gene lost 7 bases, with 15 bases spanning the gap. This CDR3 is 15 amino acids long. Germline V lookup: CDR1 MNHNY, CDR2 SVGAGI (reference sequence). The CDR3 protein is CASSYGVLPGNIQYF. CDR3 bases: TGTGCCAGCAGTTACGGGGTCTTACCAGGGAACATTCAGTACTTC.

The rearrangement joins TRBV6-5 to TRBJ1-5; TRBD1 might be the D (5 bases). The CDR3 length is 12 residues. V lost 6 bases to trimming and J lost 13 bases, with 16 bases between them. Germline CDR1 is MNHEY and CDR2 is SVGAGI. The CDR3 loop reads CASRKPVGPQHF. Written as DNA, the CDR3 is TGTGCCAGCAGAAAACCGGTGGGGCCGCAGCATTTT.

The chain joins TRBV9 to TRBJ2-2; the D is unclear. The CDR3 covers 15 residues. The germline V gene encodes CDR1 SGDLS and CDR2 YYNGEE. Trimming stripped 4 bases from V and 10 bases from J, with 20 bases between. The CDR3 nucleotides read TGTGCCAGCAGCTCACGACTGAGTCCTGATTCGGAGCTGTTTTTT. It encodes CASSSRLSPDSELFF.

Points on this clone: Compared with germline, one end of the junction differs, possibly owing to a read error. The rearrangement links TRBV7-7 to TRBJ2-1; 9 bases match TRBD2. The CDR3 loop spans 15 amino acids. Germline V CDR1 and CDR2: SSHAT, FNYEAQ (reference sequence). The CDR3 loop reads CASSHDSGSYNEQFF. The CDR3 DNA is TGTGCTAGCAGCCATGATAGCGGGAGCTACAATGAGCAGTTCTTC.

The chain has TRBV6-1 and TRBJ1-2; 8 bases align to TRBD1. Per germline, CDR1 MNHNS and CDR2 SASEGT. V lost 7 bases and J lost 7; bases outside the gene matches: 8. The CDR3 is 13 residues long. CDR3 protein: CASTPDRVVGYTF. The CDR3 DNA sequence: TGTGCCAGCACCCCGGACAGGGTGGTTGGCTACACCTTC.

CDR3 loop: CASTRRQGSNTEAFF. In DNA form, the CDR3 reads TGCGCCAGCACAAGGCGGCAGGGGAGTAACACTGAAGCTTTCTTT. The gene calls are TRBV5-1 and TRBJ1-1; D perhaps matches TRBD1 (6 bases). This CDR3 has 15 amino acids. The V gene lost 6 bases and the J gene lost 2 bases, with 17 bases spanning the gap. Germline V gene data show CDR1 as SGHRS and CDR2 as YFSETQ.

Notes on this clone: Distinct nucleotide sequences in the sample also encode this CDR3. The chain couples TRBV18 to TRBJ2-5; unclear D gene. The V end lost 1 base, the J end lost 2 bases, and 5 bases lay between the germline ends. Germline loops: CDR1 KGHSH, CDR2 LQKENI. The CDR3 contains 13 residues. CDR3: CASSPRGQETQYF. The CDR3 nucleotides are TGTGCCAGCTCACCACGTGGACAAGAGACCCAGTACTTC.

This sequence joins TRBV4-3 and TRBJ2-2; D is possibly TRBD1 (5 bases). CDR1 is LGHNA and CDR2 is YSLEER in the germline V gene. This CDR3 is built from 16 residues. The V end lost 0 bases, the J end lost 0 bases, and 8 bases lay between the germline ends. The CDR3 reads CASSQETEANTGELFF. CDR3 coding DNA: TGCGCCAGCAGCCAAGAGACAGAGGCGAACACCGGGGAGCTGTTTTTT.